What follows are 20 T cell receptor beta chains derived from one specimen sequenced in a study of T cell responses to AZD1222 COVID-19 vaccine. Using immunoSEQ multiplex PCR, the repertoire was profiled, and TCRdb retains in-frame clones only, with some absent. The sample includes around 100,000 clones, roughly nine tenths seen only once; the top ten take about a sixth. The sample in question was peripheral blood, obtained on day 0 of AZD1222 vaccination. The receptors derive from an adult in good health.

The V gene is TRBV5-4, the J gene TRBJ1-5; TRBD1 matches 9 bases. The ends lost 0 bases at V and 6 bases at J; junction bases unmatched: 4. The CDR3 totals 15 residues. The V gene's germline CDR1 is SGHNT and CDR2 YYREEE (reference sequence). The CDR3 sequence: CASSLDRGRGQPQHF. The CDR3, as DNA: TGTGCCAGCAGCTTGGACAGGGGGCGAGGTCAGCCCCAGCATTTT. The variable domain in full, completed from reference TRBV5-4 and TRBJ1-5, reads ETGVTQSPTHLIKTRGQQVTLRCSSQSGHNTVSWYQQALGQGPQFIFQYYREEENGRGNFPPRFSGLQFPNYSSELNVNALELDDSALYLCASSLDRGRGQPQHFGDGTRLSIL.

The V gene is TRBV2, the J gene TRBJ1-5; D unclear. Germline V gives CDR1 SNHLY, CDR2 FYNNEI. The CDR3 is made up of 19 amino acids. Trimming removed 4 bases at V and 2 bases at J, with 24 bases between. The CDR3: CASSVYSGEDIGGNQPQHF. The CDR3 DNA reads TGTGCCAGCAGTGTTTACTCCGGAGAAGATATCGGTGGCAATCAGCCCCAGCATTTT. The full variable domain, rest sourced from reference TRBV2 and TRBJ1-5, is EPEVTQTPSHQVTQMGQEVILRCVPISNHLYFYWYRQILGQKVEFLVSFYNNEISEKSEIFDDQFSVERPDGSNFTLKIRSTKLEDSAMYFCASSVYSGEDIGGNQPQHFGDGTRLSIL.

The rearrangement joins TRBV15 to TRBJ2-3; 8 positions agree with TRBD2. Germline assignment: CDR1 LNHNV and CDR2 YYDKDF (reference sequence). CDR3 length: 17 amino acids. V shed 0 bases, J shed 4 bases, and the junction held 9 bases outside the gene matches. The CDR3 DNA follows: TGTGCCACCAGCAGAGATCTGAGGTCGGGGGGGGCAGATACGCAGTATTTT. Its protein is CATSRDLRSGGADTQYF.

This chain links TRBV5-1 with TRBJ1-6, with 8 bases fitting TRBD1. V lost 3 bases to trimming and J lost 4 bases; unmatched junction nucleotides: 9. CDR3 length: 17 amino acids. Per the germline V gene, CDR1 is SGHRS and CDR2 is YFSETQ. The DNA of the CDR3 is TGCGCCAGCAGCTCAGAACCCGGACAGGGATATAATTCACCCCTCCACTTT. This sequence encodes CASSSEPGQGYNSPLHF.

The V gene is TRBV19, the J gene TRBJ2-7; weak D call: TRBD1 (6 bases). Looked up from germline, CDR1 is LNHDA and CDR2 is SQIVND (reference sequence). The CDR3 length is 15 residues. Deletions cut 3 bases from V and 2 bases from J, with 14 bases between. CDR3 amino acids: CASSMRTDKPYEQYF. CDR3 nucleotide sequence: TGTGCCAGTAGTATGCGGACAGACAAACCCTACGAGCAGTACTTC.

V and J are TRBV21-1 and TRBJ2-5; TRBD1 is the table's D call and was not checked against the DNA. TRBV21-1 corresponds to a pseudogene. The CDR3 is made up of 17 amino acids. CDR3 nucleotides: TGTGCCAGCAGCATCCGATGGCGGCAGGGGACAAGAAAGACCCAGTACTTC. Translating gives CASSIRWRQGTRKTQYF.

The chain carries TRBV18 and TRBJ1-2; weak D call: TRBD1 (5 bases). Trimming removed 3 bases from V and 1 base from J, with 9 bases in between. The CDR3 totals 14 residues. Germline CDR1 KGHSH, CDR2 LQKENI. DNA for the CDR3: TGTGCCAGCTCACCCCCAGGGAGTAACTATGGCTACACCTTC. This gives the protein CASSPPGSNYGYTF.

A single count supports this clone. The CDR3 here is CASSLVSSGSPNEQFF. The DNA for the CDR3 is TGTGCCAGCAGCTTAGTATCTAGCGGGAGCCCGAATGAGCAGTTCTTC. The V call is TRBV7-2, the J call TRBJ2-1; 10 bases map to TRBD2. Per germline, CDR1 SGHTA and CDR2 FQGNSA. The CDR3 covers 16 residues. V shed 1 base, J shed 7 bases, and the junction held 7 bases outside the gene matches.

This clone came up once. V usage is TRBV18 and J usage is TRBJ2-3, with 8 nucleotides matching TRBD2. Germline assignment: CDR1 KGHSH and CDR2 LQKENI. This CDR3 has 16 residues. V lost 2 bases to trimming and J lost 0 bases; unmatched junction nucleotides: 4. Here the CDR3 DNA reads TGTGCCAGCTCACCAATAGCGGGGTCTAGCACAGATACGCAGTATTTT. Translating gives CASSPIAGSSTDTQYF.

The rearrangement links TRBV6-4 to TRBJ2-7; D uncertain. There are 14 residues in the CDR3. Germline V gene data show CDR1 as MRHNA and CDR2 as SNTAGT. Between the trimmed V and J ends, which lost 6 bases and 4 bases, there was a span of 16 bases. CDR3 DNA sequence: TGTGCCAGCAGCGTCTCAGAGGCGCAGTACGAGCAGTACTTC. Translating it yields CASSVSEAQYEQYF.

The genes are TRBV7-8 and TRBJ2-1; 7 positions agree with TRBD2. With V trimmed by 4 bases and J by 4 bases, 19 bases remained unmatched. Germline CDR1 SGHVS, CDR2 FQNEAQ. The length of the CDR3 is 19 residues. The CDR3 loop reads CASSSPLPGGSGDYNEQFF. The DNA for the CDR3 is TGTGCCAGCAGCTCCCCCCTGCCCGGGGGGAGCGGGGATTACAATGAGCAGTTCTTC.

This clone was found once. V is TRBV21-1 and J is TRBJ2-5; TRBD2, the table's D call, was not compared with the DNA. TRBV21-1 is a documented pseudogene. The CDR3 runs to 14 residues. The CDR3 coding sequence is TGTGCCAGCAGCTCGCCGACCCGAGGGGAGACCCAGTACTTC. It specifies CASSSPTRGETQYF.

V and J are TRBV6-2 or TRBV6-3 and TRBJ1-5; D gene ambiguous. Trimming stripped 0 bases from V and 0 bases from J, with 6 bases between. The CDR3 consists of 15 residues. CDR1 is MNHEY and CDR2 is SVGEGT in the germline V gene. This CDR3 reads CASSYSGYSNQPQHF. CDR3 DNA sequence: TGTGCCAGCAGTTACTCGGGCTATAGCAATCAGCCCCAGCATTTT.

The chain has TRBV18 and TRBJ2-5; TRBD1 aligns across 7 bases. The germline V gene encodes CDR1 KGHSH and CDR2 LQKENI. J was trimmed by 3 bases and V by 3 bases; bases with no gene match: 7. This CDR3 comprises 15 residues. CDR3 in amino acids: CASSPPGQMKETQYF. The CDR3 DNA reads TGTGCCAGCTCACCCCCGGGACAGATGAAAGAGACCCAGTACTTC. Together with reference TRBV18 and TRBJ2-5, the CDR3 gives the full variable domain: NAGVMQNPRHLVRRRGQEARLRCSPMKGHSHVYWYRQLPEEGLKFMVYLQKENIIDESGMPKERFSAEFPKEGPSILRIQQVVRGDSAAYFCASSPPGQMKETQYFGPGTRLLVL.

CDR3 nucleotide sequence: TGCGCCAGCAGCGTCGGACAGCCTAACTATGGCTACACCTTC. Residues: CASSVGQPNYGYTF. The V and J genes are TRBV5-1 and TRBJ1-2; D is possibly TRBD1 (6 bases). The germline CDR1 and CDR2 sequences are SGHRS and YFSETQ. The V gene lost 4 bases and the J gene lost 0 bases, with 10 bases spanning the gap. This CDR3 contains 14 residues. The complete variable domain, with remaining parts taken from reference TRBV5-1 and TRBJ1-2, reads KAGVTQTPRYLIKTRGQQVTLSCSPISGHRSVSWYQQTPGQGLQFLFEYFSETQRNKGNFPGRFSGRQFSNSRSEMNVSTLELGDSALYLCASSVGQPNYGYTFGSGTRLTVV.

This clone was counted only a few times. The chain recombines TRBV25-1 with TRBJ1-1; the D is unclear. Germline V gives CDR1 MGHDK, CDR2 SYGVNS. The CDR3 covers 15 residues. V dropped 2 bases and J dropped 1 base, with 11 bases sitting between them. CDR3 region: CASSEVVLENTEAFF. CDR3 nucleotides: TGTGCCAGCAGTGAAGTGGTTTTGGAGAACACTGAAGCTTTCTTT.

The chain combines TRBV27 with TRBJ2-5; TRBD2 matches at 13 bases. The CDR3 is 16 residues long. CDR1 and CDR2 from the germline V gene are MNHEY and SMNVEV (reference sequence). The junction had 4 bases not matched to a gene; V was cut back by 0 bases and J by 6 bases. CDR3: CASSLSGTSGMQTQYF. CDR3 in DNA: TGTGCCAGCAGTTTATCAGGGACTAGCGGGATGCAGACCCAGTACTTC.

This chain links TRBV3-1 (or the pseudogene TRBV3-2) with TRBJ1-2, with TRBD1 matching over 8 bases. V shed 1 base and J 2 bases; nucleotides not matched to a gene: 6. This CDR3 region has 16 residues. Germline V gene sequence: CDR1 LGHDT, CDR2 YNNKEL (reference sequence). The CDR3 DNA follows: TGTGCCAGCAGCCAAGTCGGGGGACAGGCCAACTATGGCTACACCTTC. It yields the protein CASSQVGGQANYGYTF.

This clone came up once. Here the CDR3 reads CASSNRVDYEQYF. Written as DNA, the CDR3 is TGTGCCAGCAGTAACAGGGTTGACTACGAGCAGTACTTC. V and J are TRBV28 and TRBJ2-7, with TRBD1 as a possible D gene (6 bases). CDR3 size: 13 residues. Trimming shortened V by 5 bases and J by 3 bases, and 11 bases separated the two germline ends. The germline V gene encodes CDR1 MDHEN and CDR2 SYDVKM.

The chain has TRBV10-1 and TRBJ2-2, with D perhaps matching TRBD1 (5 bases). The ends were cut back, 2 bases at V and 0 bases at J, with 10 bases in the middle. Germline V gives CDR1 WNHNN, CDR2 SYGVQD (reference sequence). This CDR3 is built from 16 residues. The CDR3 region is CASSEIDSTNTGELFF. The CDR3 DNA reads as TGCGCCAGCAGTGAGATAGACAGCACGAACACCGGGGAGCTGTTTTTT.